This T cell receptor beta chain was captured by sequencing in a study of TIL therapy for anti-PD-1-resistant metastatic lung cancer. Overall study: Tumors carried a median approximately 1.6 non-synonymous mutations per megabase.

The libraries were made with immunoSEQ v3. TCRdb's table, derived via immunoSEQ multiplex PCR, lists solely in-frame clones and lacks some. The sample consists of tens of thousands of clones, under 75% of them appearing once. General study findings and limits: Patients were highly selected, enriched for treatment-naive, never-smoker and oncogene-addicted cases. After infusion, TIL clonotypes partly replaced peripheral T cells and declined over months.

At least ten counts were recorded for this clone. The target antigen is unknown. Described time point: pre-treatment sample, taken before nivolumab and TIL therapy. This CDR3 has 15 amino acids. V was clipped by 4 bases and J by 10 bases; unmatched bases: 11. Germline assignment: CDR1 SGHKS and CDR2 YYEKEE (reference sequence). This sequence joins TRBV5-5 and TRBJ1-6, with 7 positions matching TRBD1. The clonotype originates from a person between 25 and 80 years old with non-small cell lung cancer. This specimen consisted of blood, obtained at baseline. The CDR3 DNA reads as TGTGCCAGCAGCAAGGACTCCACAGGGGACTCACCCCTCCACTTT. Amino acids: CASSKDSTGDSPLHF.